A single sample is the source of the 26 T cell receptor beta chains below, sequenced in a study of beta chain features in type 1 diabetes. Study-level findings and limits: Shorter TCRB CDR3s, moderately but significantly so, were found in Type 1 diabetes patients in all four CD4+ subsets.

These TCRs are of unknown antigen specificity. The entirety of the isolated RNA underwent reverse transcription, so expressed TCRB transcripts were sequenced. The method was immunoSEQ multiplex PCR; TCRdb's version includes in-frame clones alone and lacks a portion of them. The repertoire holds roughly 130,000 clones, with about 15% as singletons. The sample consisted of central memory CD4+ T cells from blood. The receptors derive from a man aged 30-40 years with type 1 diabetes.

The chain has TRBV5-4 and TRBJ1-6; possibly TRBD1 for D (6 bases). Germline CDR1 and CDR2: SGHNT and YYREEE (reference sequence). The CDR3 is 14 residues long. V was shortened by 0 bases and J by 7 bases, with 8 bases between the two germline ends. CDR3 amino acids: CASSLAGANSPLHF. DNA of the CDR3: TGTGCCAGCAGCTTGGCAGGGGCCAATTCACCCCTCCACTTT.

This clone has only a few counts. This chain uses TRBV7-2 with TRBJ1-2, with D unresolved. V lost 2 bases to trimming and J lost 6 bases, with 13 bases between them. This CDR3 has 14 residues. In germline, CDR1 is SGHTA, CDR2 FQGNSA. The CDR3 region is CASSLFGPTNGYTF. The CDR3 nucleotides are TGTGCCAGCAGCTTATTCGGACCCACGAATGGCTACACCTTC.

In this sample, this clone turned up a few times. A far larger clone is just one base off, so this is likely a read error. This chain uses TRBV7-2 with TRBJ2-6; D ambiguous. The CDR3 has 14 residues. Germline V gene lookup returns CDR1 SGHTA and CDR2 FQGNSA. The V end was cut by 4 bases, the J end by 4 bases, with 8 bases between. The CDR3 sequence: CASSWAAGANVLTF. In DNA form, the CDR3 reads TGTGCCAGCAGCTGGGCCGCCGGGGCCAACGTCCTGACTTTC.

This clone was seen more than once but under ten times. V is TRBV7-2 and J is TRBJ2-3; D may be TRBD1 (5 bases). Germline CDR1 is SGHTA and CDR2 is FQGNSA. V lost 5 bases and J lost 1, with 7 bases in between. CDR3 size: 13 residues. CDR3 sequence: CASSRGRTDTQYF. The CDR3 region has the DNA TGTGCCAGCAGCAGGGGTCGCACAGATACGCAGTATTTT. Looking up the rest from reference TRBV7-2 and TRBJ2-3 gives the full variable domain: GAGVSQSPSNKVTEKGKDVELRCDPISGHTALYWYRQSLGQGLEFLIYFQGNSAPDKSGLPSDRFSAERTGGSVSTLTIQRTQQEDSAVYLCASSRGRTDTQYFGPGTRLTVL.

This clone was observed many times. The CDR3 coding sequence is TGTGCCAGACAGACAGGGGTCAATTCACCCCTCCACTTT. Its protein is CARQTGVNSPLHF. The J gene is TRBJ1-6, the V gene TRBV2, with 8 positions matching TRBD1. The V gene's germline CDR1 is SNHLY and CDR2 FYNNEI. The junction had 5 bases not matched to a gene; V was cut back by 9 bases and J by 7 bases. The CDR3 has 13 residues.

The CDR3 spells CASKTYTYEQYF. The CDR3 DNA sequence: TGTGCCAGCAAGACATACACCTACGAGCAGTACTTC. This chain links TRBV6-1 with TRBJ2-7; D unresolved. Germline V CDR1 and CDR2: MNHNS, SASEGT. V lost 7 bases to trimming and J lost 2 bases, with 9 bases between them. This CDR3 has 12 amino acids.

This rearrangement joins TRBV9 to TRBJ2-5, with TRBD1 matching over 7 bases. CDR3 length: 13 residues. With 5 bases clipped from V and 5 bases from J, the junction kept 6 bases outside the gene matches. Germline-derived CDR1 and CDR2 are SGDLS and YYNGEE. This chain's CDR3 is CASSTGVAETQYF. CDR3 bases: TGTGCCAGCAGTACAGGGGTGGCGGAGACCCAGTACTTC.

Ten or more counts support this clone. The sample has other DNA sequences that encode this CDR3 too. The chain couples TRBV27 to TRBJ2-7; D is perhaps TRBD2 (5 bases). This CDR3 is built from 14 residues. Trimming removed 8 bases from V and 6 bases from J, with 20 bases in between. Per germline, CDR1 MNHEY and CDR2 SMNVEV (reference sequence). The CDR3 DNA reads TGTGCCAGCTCAAGGGTTATAGCGACCGGCGAGCAGTACTTC. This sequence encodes CASSRVIATGEQYF.

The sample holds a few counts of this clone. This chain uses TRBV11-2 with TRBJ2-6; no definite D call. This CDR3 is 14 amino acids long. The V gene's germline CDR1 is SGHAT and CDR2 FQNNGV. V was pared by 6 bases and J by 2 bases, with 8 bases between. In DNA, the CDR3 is TGTGCCAGCAGGTTCATGACTGGGGCCAACGTCCTGACTTTC. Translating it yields CASRFMTGANVLTF.

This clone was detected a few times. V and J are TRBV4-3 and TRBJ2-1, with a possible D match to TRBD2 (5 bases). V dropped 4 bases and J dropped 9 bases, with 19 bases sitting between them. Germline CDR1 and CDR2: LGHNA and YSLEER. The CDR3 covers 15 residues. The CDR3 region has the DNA TGCGCCAGCAGCCTCCTCGCGGTTAGCGTTCCTGAGCAGTTCTTC. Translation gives CASSLLAVSVPEQFF.

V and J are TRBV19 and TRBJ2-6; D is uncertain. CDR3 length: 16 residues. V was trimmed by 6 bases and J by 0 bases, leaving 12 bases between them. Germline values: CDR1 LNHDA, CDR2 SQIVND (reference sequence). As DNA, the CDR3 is TGTGCCAGTAGAGAACGGGCCCACTCTGGGGCCAACGTCCTGACTTTC. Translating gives CASRERAHSGANVLTF. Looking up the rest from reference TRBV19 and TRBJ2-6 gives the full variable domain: DGGITQSPKYLFRKEGQNVTLSCEQNLNHDAMYWYRQDPGQGLRLIYYSQIVNDFQKGDIAEGYSVSREKKESFPLTVTSAQKNPTAFYLCASRERAHSGANVLTFGAGSRLTVL.

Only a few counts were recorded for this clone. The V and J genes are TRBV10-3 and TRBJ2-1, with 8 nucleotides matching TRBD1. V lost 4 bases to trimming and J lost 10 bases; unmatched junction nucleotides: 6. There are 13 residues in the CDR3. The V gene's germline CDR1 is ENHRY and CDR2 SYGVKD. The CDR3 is CAISGTGNSEQFF. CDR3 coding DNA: TGTGCCATCAGTGGGACAGGGAATTCCGAGCAGTTCTTC.

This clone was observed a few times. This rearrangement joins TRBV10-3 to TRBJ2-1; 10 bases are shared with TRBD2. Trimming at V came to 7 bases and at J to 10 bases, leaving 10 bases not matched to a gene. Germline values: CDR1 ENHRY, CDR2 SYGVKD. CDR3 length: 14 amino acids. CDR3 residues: CAINPGLAIDEQFF. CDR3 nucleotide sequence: TGTGCCATCAACCCGGGACTAGCGATAGACGAGCAGTTCTTC.

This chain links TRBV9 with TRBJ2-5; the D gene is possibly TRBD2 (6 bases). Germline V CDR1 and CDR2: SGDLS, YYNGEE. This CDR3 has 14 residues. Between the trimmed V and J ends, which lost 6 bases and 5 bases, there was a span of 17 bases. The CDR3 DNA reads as TGTGCCAGCACGCGCACGGGCGGGGCGGAGACCCAGTACTTC. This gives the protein CASTRTGGAETQYF. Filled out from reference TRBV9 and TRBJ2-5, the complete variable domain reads DSGVTQTPKHLITATGQRVTLRCSPRSGDLSVYWYQQSLDQGLQFLIQYYNGEERAKGNILERFSAQQFPDLHSELNLSSLELGDSALYFCASTRTGGAETQYFGPGTRLLVL.

The CDR3 here is CASSKGPGSMWEQYF. CDR3 coding DNA: TGTGCCAGCAGCAAAGGGCCAGGGAGTATGTGGGAGCAGTACTTC. V gene TRBV21-1 combines with J gene TRBJ2-7. TRBV21-1 counts as a pseudogene. The CDR3 covers 15 residues.

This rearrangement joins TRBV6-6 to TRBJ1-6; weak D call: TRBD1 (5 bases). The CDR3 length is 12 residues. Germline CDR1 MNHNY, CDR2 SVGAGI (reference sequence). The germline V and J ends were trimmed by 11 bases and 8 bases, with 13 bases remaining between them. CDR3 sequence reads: CALRGRDSPLHF. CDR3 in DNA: TGTGCCTTGAGGGGCAGAGATTCACCCCTCCACTTT.

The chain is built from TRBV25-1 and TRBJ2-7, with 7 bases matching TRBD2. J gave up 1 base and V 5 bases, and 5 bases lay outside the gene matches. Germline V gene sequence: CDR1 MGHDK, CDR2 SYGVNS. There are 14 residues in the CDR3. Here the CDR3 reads CASSTTRGSYEQYF. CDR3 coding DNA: TGTGCCAGCAGTACCACGCGGGGGTCCTACGAGCAGTACTTC.

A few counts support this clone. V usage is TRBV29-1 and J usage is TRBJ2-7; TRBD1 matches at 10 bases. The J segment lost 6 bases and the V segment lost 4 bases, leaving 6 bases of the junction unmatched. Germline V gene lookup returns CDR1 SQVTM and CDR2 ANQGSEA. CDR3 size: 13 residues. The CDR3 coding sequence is TGCAGCGTTGTCCCGACAGGGGGCGGCGAGCAGTACTTC. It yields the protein CSVVPTGGGEQYF.

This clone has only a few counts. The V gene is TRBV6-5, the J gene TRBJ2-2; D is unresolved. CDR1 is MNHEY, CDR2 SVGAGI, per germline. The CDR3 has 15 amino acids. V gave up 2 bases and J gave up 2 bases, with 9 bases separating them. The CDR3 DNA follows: TGTGCCAGCAGTTACGTGAGAGACAACACCGGGGAGCTGTTTTTT. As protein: CASSYVRDNTGELFF.

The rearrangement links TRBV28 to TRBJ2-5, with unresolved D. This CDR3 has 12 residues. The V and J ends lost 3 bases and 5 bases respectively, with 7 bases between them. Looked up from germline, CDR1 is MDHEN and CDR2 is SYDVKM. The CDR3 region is CASSLSKETQYF. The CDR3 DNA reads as TGTGCCAGCAGTTTGTCAAAGGAGACCCAGTACTTC.

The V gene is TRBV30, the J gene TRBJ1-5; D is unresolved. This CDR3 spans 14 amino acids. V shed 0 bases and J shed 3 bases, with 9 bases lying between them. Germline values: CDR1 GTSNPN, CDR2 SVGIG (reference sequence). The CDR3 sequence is CAWSVLSHNQPQHF. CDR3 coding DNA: TGTGCCTGGAGTGTTCTTTCGCACAATCAGCCCCAGCATTTT. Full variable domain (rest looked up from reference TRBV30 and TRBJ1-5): SQTIHQWPATLVQPVGSPLSLECTVEGTSNPNLYWYRQAAGRGLQLLFYSVGIGQISSEVPQNLSASRPQDRQFILSSKKLLLSDSGFYLCAWSVLSHNQPQHFGDGTRLSIL.

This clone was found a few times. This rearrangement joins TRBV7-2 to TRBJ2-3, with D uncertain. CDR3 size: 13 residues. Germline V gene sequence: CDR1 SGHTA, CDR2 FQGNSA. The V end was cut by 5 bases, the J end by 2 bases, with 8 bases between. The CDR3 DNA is TGTGCCAGCAGCCCAGCCCCCACAGATACGCAGTATTTT. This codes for CASSPAPTDTQYF.

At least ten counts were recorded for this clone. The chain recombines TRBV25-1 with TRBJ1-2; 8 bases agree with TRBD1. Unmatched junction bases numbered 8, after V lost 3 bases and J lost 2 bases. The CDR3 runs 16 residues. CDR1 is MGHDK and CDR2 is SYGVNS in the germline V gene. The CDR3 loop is CASSDPTGGGNYGYTF. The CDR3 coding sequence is TGTGCCAGCAGTGACCCAACAGGGGGAGGGAACTATGGCTACACCTTC.

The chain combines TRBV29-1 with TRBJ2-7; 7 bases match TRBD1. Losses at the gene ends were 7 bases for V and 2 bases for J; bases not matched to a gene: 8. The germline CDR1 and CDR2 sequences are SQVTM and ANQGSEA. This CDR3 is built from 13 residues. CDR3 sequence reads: CSAWDRATYEQYF. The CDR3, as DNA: TGCAGCGCTTGGGACAGAGCCACCTACGAGCAGTACTTC.

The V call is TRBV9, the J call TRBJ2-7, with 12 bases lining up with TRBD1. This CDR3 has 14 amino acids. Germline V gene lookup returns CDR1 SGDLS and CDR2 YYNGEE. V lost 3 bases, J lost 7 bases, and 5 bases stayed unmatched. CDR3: CASSDGTGGLEQYF. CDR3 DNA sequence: TGTGCCAGCAGCGACGGGACAGGGGGCCTTGAGCAGTACTTC.

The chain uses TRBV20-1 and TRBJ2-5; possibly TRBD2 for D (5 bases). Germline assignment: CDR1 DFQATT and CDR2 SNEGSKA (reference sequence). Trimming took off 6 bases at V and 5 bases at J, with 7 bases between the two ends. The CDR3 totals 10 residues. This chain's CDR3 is CSASGETQYF. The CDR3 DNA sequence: TGCAGTGCCTCGGGGGAGACCCAGTACTTC.